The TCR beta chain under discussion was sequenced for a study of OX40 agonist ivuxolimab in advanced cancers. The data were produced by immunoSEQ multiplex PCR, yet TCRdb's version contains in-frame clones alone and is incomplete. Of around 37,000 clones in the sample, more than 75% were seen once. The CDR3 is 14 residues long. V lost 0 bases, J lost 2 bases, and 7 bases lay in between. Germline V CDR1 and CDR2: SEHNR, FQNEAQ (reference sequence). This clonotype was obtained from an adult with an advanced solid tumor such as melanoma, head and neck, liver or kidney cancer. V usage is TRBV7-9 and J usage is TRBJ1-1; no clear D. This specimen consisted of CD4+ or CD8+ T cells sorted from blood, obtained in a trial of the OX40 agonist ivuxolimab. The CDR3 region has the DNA TGTGCCAGCAGCTTAGCAGGTCGTAACACTGAAGCTTTCTTT. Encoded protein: CASSLAGRNTEAFF. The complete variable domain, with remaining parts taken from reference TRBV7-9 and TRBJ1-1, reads DTGVSQNPRHKITKRGQNVTFRCDPISEHNRLYWYRQTLGQGPEFLTYFQNEAQLEKSRLLSDRFSAERPKGSFSTLEIQRTEQGDSAMYLCASSLAGRNTEAFFGQGTRLTVV.